The 31 T cell receptor beta chains in this list originate from one sample, sequenced in a study of cytomegalovirus exposure and HLA in healthy donors. Both 60 Vbeta primers and 13 Jbeta primers went into the PCR. Assay: immunoSEQ multiplex PCR; the TCRdb copy retains only in-frame clones and omits some. The sample comprises about 180,000 clones, 80% of which are singletons, and approximately 6.7% rests with the top ten. The sample taken for sequencing was PBMCs. The receptors originated from a man younger than 45 in good health and CMV-seropositive.

The chain carries TRBV4-1 and TRBJ1-1, with 9 positions matching TRBD1. The CDR3 has 17 amino acids. Germline values: CDR1 MGHRA, CDR2 YSYEKL. V shed 4 bases and J 3 bases; nucleotides not matched to a gene: 12. CDR3 sequence (DNA): TGCGCCAGCAGCCCGCGTCCCGGGACAGGGTTTGACACTGAAGCTTTCTTT. Protein sequence: CASSPRPGTGFDTEAFF.

This chain joins TRBV10-3 and TRBJ2-2, with 7 bases identical to TRBD1. V lost 2 bases to trimming and J lost 2 bases; unmatched junction nucleotides: 2. CDR1 ENHRY and CDR2 SYGVKD come from the germline V gene. The CDR3 spans 15 residues. The CDR3 coding sequence is TGTGCCATCAGTGAGGACAGGGCAAACACCGGGGAGCTGTTTTTT. Encoded protein: CAISEDRANTGELFF.

The genes are TRBV5-5 and TRBJ2-7; a possible D gene is TRBD1 (7 bases). The germline V gene encodes CDR1 SGHKS and CDR2 YYEKEE (reference sequence). Trimming pared 4 bases from V and 6 bases from J, leaving 20 bases between. The CDR3 is made up of 15 amino acids. CDR3 region: CASSQGGRGRGEQYF. The CDR3 DNA sequence: TGTGCCAGCAGCCAGGGGGGCCGGGGTAGAGGCGAGCAGTACTTC.

The rearrangement links TRBV7-2 to TRBJ1-5; D is possibly TRBD1 (6 bases). The ends were cut back, 4 bases at V and 2 bases at J, with 6 bases in the middle. This CDR3 is 13 amino acids long. Germline V gene data show CDR1 as SGHTA and CDR2 as FQGNSA. The CDR3 DNA sequence: TGTGCCAGCAGCTACAGGGGCAATCAGCCCCAGCATTTT. Translating gives CASSYRGNQPQHF.

The genes are TRBV7-2 and TRBJ2-4; 7 bases agree with TRBD1. The CDR3 is 16 amino acids. From germline, CDR1 is SGHTA and CDR2 FQGNSA. The V gene end was trimmed by 6 bases and the J gene end by 6 bases; junction bases not matched to a gene: 14. DNA for the CDR3: TGTGCCAGCAGTCAAGAAGGGGGCGGAAATTCAAACATTCAGTACTTC. It encodes CASSQEGGGNSNIQYF.

This clone has only a few counts. The chain recombines TRBV10-3 with TRBJ1-6; D not certain. The CDR3 has 14 residues. CDR1 ENHRY and CDR2 SYGVKD come from the germline V gene. Trimming removed 3 bases from V and 7 bases from J, with 10 bases in between. The CDR3 bases are TGTGCCATCAGTGACGTCGGCAGGAATTCACCCCTCCACTTT. It codes for CAISDVGRNSPLHF.

The chain combines TRBV5-6 with TRBJ2-2, with TRBD1 matching over 7 bases. J lost 7 bases, V lost 0 bases, and 3 bases had no gene match. Germline lookup yields CDR1 SGHDT and CDR2 YYEEEE. CDR3 length equals 14 residues. This CDR3 is CASSLVAGGGELFF. The CDR3 DNA is TGTGCCAGCAGCTTGGTGGCAGGGGGCGGGGAGCTGTTTTTT.

This chain connects TRBV19 to TRBJ2-3; a possible D gene is TRBD1 (5 bases). CDR1 and CDR2 from the germline V gene are LNHDA and SQIVND (reference sequence). This CDR3 contains 14 residues. V was shortened by 4 bases and J by 2 bases, with 10 bases between the two germline ends. As DNA, the CDR3 is TGTGCCAGTAGTACTGACAGCTACACAGATACGCAGTATTTT. It yields the protein CASSTDSYTDTQYF. The entire variable domain, with the rest obtained from reference TRBV19 and TRBJ2-3, is as follows: DGGITQSPKYLFRKEGQNVTLSCEQNLNHDAMYWYRQDPGQGLRLIYYSQIVNDFQKGDIAEGYSVSREKKESFPLTVTSAQKNPTAFYLCASSTDSYTDTQYFGPGTRLTVL.

The chain joins TRBV28 to TRBJ2-7, with 8 bases aligning to TRBD1. V was clipped by 5 bases and J by 2 bases; unmatched bases: 8. This CDR3 is 15 amino acids long. CDR1 and CDR2 from the germline V gene are MDHEN and SYDVKM. The CDR3 DNA follows: TGTGCCAGCAGTATTTGGCAGGGGGCCCCCTACGAGCAGTACTTC. Its protein is CASSIWQGAPYEQYF. Using reference TRBV28 and TRBJ2-7 for the parts outside the CDR3, the full variable domain is DVKVTQSSRYLVKRTGEKVFLECVQDMDHENMFWYRQDPGLGLRLIYFSYDVKMKEKGDIPEGYSVSREKKERFSLILESASTNQTSMYLCASSIWQGAPYEQYFGPGTRLTVT.

The chain carries TRBV15 and TRBJ1-4; no firm D call. The CDR3 extends over 15 amino acids. V was cut by 0 bases and J by 4 bases, with 9 bases left in between. Germline V gene lookup returns CDR1 LNHNV and CDR2 YYDKDF (reference sequence). Written as DNA, the CDR3 is TGTGCCACCAGCAGAGAGAGGGCCCTTAATGAAAAACTGTTTTTT. It codes for CATSRERALNEKLFF.

This chain links TRBV4-2 with TRBJ2-1; TRBD2 agrees at 11 bases. This CDR3 has 15 residues. V lost 4 bases, J lost 4 bases, and 3 bases stayed unmatched. Germline values: CDR1 LGHNA, CDR2 YNFKEQ. The CDR3: CASSPRTSGYNEQFF. CDR3 in DNA: TGTGCCAGCAGCCCCCGGACTAGCGGGTACAATGAGCAGTTCTTC.

V is TRBV18 and J is TRBJ2-3; the D is unclear. V lost 4 bases and J 2 bases, leaving 10 bases between the germline ends. The CDR3 totals 14 residues. Germline V gives CDR1 KGHSH, CDR2 LQKENI. The CDR3 bases are TGTGCCAGCTCACTCGGATTAGCCACAGATACGCAGTATTTT. This encodes CASSLGLATDTQYF.

This clone was observed a single time. The chain joins TRBV5-1 to TRBJ2-2, with D tentatively TRBD1 (5 bases). CDR1 and CDR2 (germline): SGHRS, YFSETQ. The germline V and J ends were trimmed by 0 bases and 4 bases, with 7 bases remaining between them. The CDR3 covers 14 residues. The CDR3 reads CASSLGQRTGELFF. CDR3 nucleotides: TGCGCCAGCAGCTTGGGACAGCGCACCGGGGAGCTGTTTTTT. Together with reference TRBV5-1 and TRBJ2-2, the CDR3 gives the full variable domain: KAGVTQTPRYLIKTRGQQVTLSCSPISGHRSVSWYQQTPGQGLQFLFEYFSETQRNKGNFPGRFSGRQFSNSRSEMNVSTLELGDSALYLCASSLGQRTGELFFGEGSRLTVL.

The chain combines TRBV5-6 with TRBJ2-7; D remains unclear. CDR3 length: 14 residues. The germline gives CDR1 SGHDT, CDR2 YYEEEE. V shed 2 bases and J shed 4 bases, with 13 bases lying between them. The CDR3 reads CASSLTETFYEQYF. The DNA of the CDR3 is TGTGCCAGCAGCTTAACAGAGACCTTTTACGAGCAGTACTTC.

This clone was picked up one time. The V and J genes are TRBV10-1 and TRBJ2-3; 7 bases are shared with TRBD1. Germline loops: CDR1 WNHNN, CDR2 SYGVQD (reference sequence). CDR3 length: 15 residues. V was clipped by 6 bases and J by 4 bases; unmatched bases: 10. The CDR3 protein is CASSQQGSGADTQYF. CDR3 coding DNA: TGCGCCAGCAGCCAACAGGGGTCAGGGGCAGATACGCAGTATTTT.

The chain carries TRBV27 and TRBJ2-7, with D maybe TRBD2 (6 bases). The CDR3 runs to 15 residues. V was cut by 0 bases and J by 2 bases, with 11 bases left in between. The germline CDR1 and CDR2 sequences are MNHEY and SMNVEV (reference sequence). CDR3 residues: CASSLSGTFTYEQYF. For the CDR3, the DNA is TGTGCCAGCAGTTTATCCGGGACTTTTACCTACGAGCAGTACTTC.

CDR3 in amino acids: CASSLEVGTALRETQYF. CDR3 bases: TGTGCCAGCAGCTTAGAGGTGGGGACAGCCCTAAGAGAGACCCAGTACTTC. This chain joins TRBV7-9 and TRBJ2-5; 7 nucleotides agree with TRBD1. V lost 1 base, J lost 4 bases, and 12 bases stayed unmatched. Germline CDR1 and CDR2: SEHNR and FQNEAQ (reference sequence). The CDR3 has 17 amino acids.

V is TRBV11-3 and J is TRBJ1-4; D call uncertain. This CDR3 comprises 15 residues. The germline CDR1 and CDR2 sequences are SGHNT and YENEEA. Trimming cost V 5 bases and J 8 bases, with 18 bases left between them. CDR3 region: CASSITPTPREKLFF. The CDR3 DNA reads TGTGCCAGCAGCATAACCCCGACGCCCAGGGAAAAACTGTTTTTT.

The chain joins TRBV7-2 to TRBJ2-1; 8 nucleotides line up with TRBD2. J gave up 3 bases and V 5 bases, and 6 bases lay outside the gene matches. The CDR3 loop spans 15 amino acids. Germline values: CDR1 SGHTA, CDR2 FQGNSA. The CDR3 sequence: CASSPRSGGYNEQFF. The CDR3 nucleotides read TGTGCCAGCAGCCCCAGAAGCGGGGGCTACAATGAGCAGTTCTTC. Complete variable domain (other parts from reference TRBV7-2 and TRBJ2-1): GAGVSQSPSNKVTEKGKDVELRCDPISGHTALYWYRQSLGQGLEFLIYFQGNSAPDKSGLPSDRFSAERTGGSVSTLTIQRTQQEDSAVYLCASSPRSGGYNEQFFGPGTRLTVL.

V is TRBV27 and J is TRBJ2-2; weak D call: TRBD1 (6 bases). Trimming left V 5 bases short and J 3 bases short, with 13 bases between. CDR3 length: 15 amino acids. CDR1 and CDR2 from the germline V gene are MNHEY and SMNVEV (reference sequence). CDR3 amino acids: CASSRVDSHTGELFF. DNA of the CDR3: TGTGCCAGCAGTAGAGTGGACAGTCACACCGGGGAGCTGTTTTTT.

The rearrangement joins TRBV6-4 to TRBJ1-1; 8 nucleotides align to TRBD1. Per germline, CDR1 MRHNA and CDR2 SNTAGT. CDR3 length: 14 residues. V lost 4 bases, J lost 4 bases, and 5 bases stayed unmatched. CDR3 protein: CASSATGGGTEAFF. Written as DNA, the CDR3 is TGTGCCAGCAGTGCCACAGGGGGAGGCACTGAAGCTTTCTTT.

The genes are TRBV4-1 and TRBJ2-5; 9 nucleotides align to TRBD2. V shed 1 base and J 5 bases; nucleotides not matched to a gene: 14. Germline V gene lookup returns CDR1 MGHRA and CDR2 YSYEKL. The CDR3 runs to 18 residues. The CDR3 nucleotides read TGCGCCAGCAGCCAAGTGATTAGGGCTAGCGGGGTCAGGGAGACCCAGTACTTC. It yields the protein CASSQVIRASGVRETQYF.

This chain joins TRBV7-2 and TRBJ2-7, with D possibly TRBD1 on 6 matching bases. The CDR3 totals 17 residues. CDR1 and CDR2 from the germline V gene are SGHTA and FQGNSA. V was cut by 0 bases and J by 12 bases, with 27 bases left in between. The CDR3 nucleotides are TGTGCCAGCAGCTTAGCCGGCGGAAACCCAAGCCCCTGGGGGCTGTACTTC. Translated, it gives CASSLAGGNPSPWGLYF. The whole variable domain, filled in from reference TRBV7-2 and TRBJ2-7, reads GAGVSQSPSNKVTEKGKDVELRCDPISGHTALYWYRQSLGQGLEFLIYFQGNSAPDKSGLPSDRFSAERTGGSVSTLTIQRTQQEDSAVYLCASSLAGGNPSPWGLYFGPGTRLTVT.

The chain employs TRBV19 and TRBJ1-4; D is ambiguous. V lost 2 bases to trimming and J lost 7 bases, with 5 bases between them. There are 12 residues in the CDR3. Germline assignment: CDR1 LNHDA and CDR2 SQIVND (reference sequence). The CDR3 here is CASSISGEKLFF. The CDR3 DNA is TGTGCCAGTAGTATATCCGGTGAAAAACTGTTTTTT. The whole variable domain, remainder taken from reference TRBV19 and TRBJ1-4, is DGGITQSPKYLFRKEGQNVTLSCEQNLNHDAMYWYRQDPGQGLRLIYYSQIVNDFQKGDIAEGYSVSREKKESFPLTVTSAQKNPTAFYLCASSISGEKLFFGSGTQLSVL.

This clone has just one count. This chain joins TRBV28 and TRBJ1-5; weak D call: TRBD1 (6 bases). CDR1 and CDR2 (germline): MDHEN, SYDVKM. CDR3 size: 17 residues. Trimming took off 4 bases at V and 0 bases at J, with 16 bases between the two ends. DNA of the CDR3: TGTGCCAGCAGTTACCCTGCGGGGGCATATAGCAATCAGCCCCAGCATTTT. Protein sequence: CASSYPAGAYSNQPQHF.

V usage is TRBV4-1 and J usage is TRBJ2-1; 10 bases agree with TRBD2. After removal of 6 bases from V and 6 bases from J, the junction contained 8 bases not matched to a gene. Germline V lookup: CDR1 MGHRA, CDR2 YSYEKL. CDR3 length equals 15 residues. As DNA, the CDR3 is TGCGCCAGCAGTCGGACTAGCGGAGGGGGCAATGAGCAGTTCTTC. Translated, it gives CASSRTSGGGNEQFF.

The chain carries TRBV5-1 and TRBJ1-3; the D gene is possibly TRBD1 (6 bases). The CDR3 loop spans 15 amino acids. The germline gives CDR1 SGHRS, CDR2 YFSETQ. Trimming cost V 2 bases and J 0 bases, with 9 bases left between them. In DNA form, the CDR3 reads TGCGCCAGCAGCTTAAACAGGGACTCTGGAAACACCATATATTTT. As protein: CASSLNRDSGNTIYF.

This clone appeared a single time. This chain joins TRBV2 and TRBJ2-3, with a possible D match to TRBD2 (6 bases). V was clipped by 7 bases and J by 0 bases, with 14 bases between them. Germline CDR1 and CDR2: SNHLY and FYNNEI. The CDR3 has 15 amino acids. CDR3: CASTTGGVSTDTQYF. The CDR3 DNA reads as TGTGCCAGCACCACCGGGGGAGTAAGCACAGATACGCAGTATTTT.

The chain carries TRBV5-6 and TRBJ2-7; 12 positions match TRBD2. Germline assignment: CDR1 SGHDT and CDR2 YYEEEE. CDR3 length: 15 amino acids. Trimming cost V 4 bases and J 5 bases; bases outside gene matches: 7. Here the CDR3 DNA reads TGTGCCAGCAGCCGGACTAGCGGGACTTTCCACGAGCAGTACTTC. Residues: CASSRTSGTFHEQYF. The whole variable domain, remainder taken from reference TRBV5-6 and TRBJ2-7, is DAGVTQSPTHLIKTRGQQVTLRCSPKSGHDTVSWYQQALGQGPQFIFQYYEEEERQRGNFPDRFSGHQFPNYSSELNVNALLLGDSALYLCASSRTSGTFHEQYFGPGTRLTVT.

The chain joins TRBV7-8 to TRBJ2-2; D uncertain. Germline-derived CDR1 and CDR2 are SGHVS and FQNEAQ. V was cut by 2 bases and J by 6 bases, with 10 bases left in between. The CDR3 has 14 amino acids. CDR3 residues: CASSLIQVSGELFF. The CDR3, as DNA: TGTGCCAGCAGCTTAATTCAGGTTTCCGGGGAGCTGTTTTTT.

In this sample, this clone turned up a few times. The V and J genes are TRBV27 and TRBJ2-7; D is perhaps TRBD1 (5 bases). Between the trimmed V and J ends, which lost 1 base and 0 bases, there was a span of 10 bases. The germline CDR1 and CDR2 sequences are MNHEY and SMNVEV (reference sequence). CDR3 size: 15 residues. The CDR3 DNA reads as TGTGCCAGCAGTTTATACCAGGGCAGCTCCTACGAGCAGTACTTC. This gives the protein CASSLYQGSSYEQYF.